This T cell receptor beta chain was captured by sequencing in a study of regulatory T cells in long-lasting Graves disease. Overall study context: Positive TSH receptor antibodies alongside over 5 years of antithyroid drugs were what marked Graves' disease as persistent.

This clonotype was counted many times. Its antigen is still unknown. The CDR3 has 14 residues. The germline V gene has CDR1 MDHEN and CDR2 SYDVKM. The V gene lost 4 bases and the J gene lost 8 bases, with 14 bases spanning the gap. Both iRepertoire HTBI primers and Arm-PCR of CDR3 regions were used to build the TCR beta libraries. Per the study methods: Spanning all samples, the identified segments comprised around 62 TRBV and around 13 TRBJ. TCRdb fed the multiplex PCR reads into MiXCR, producing one record per CDR3 protein. None of the V and J calls come from the authors' own analysis; TCRdb made them. The profile shows about 400,000 distinct CDR3 sequences, less than 25% of them singletons. Time point noted: persistent/refractory GD, antithyroid drugs over 5 years with positive TRAb. After RNA was extracted from PBMCs, the TCR library was made from it. Study results and caveats: Among the persistent patients, 2,500 to 3,500 public clonotypes were shared, more than the approximately 1,000 shared among new patients.

This receptor was identified in a female donor with Graves disease. This rearrangement joins TRBV28 to TRBJ2-2; no clear D gene. The sample consisted of peripheral blood mononuclear cells (PBMCs), taken when the disease was refractory, from a patient treated with antithyroid drugs. CDR3 protein: CASSSRLPRGELFF. The CDR3 DNA is TGTGCCAGCAGTTCCAGACTTCCACGGGGGGAGCTGTTTTTT.